This TCR beta chain emerged from a study of shared clonotypes between healthy human individuals. Using immunoSEQ multiplex PCR, the repertoire was profiled, and TCRdb retains in-frame clones only, with some absent. The sample shows some 2 million clones, roughly 94% of them seen only once. For this clone: The antigen is undetermined.

CDR1 is ENHRY, CDR2 SYGVKD, per germline. The CDR3 is 15 amino acids. The V segment lost 7 bases and the J segment 9 bases; nucleotides outside the gene matches: 12. Study-level points and caveats: Compared with memory subsets, naive subsets generally had larger estimated richness.

The source is a man younger than 35 in good health. Sequenced material: naive CD4+ T cells sorted from blood. Subset of the sample: CD45RA+ positively selected. This chain links TRBV10-3 with TRBJ2-1; 10 nucleotides align to TRBD1. The CDR3 sequence: CAITGQGGKNGEQFF. The CDR3 DNA reads as TGTGCCATCACCGGACAGGGGGGAAAAAACGGTGAGCAGTTCTTC.